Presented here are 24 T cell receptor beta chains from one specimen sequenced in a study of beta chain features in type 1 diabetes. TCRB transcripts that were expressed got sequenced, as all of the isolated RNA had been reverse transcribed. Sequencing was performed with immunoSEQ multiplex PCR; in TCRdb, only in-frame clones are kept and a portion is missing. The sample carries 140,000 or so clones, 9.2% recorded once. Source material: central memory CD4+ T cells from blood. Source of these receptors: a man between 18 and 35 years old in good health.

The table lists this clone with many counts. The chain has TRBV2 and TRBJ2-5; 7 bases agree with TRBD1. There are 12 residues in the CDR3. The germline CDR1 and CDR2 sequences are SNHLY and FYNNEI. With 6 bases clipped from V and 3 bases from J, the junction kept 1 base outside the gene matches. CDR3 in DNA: TGTGCCAGCAGGGGACAGAAAGAGACCCAGTACTTC. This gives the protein CASRGQKETQYF.

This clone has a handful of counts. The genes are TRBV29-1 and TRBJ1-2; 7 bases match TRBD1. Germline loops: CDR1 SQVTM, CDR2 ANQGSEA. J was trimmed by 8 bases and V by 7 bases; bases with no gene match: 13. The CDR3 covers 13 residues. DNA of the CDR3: TGCAGCGCAACCCGGGACAGACTAGAAGGCTACACCTTC. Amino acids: CSATRDRLEGYTF.

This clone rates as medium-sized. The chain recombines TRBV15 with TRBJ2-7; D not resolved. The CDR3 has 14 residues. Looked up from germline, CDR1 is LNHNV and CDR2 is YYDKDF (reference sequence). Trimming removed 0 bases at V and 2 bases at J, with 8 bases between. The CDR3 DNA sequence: TGTGCCACCAGCAGAGATGGCGGTACCTACGAGCAGTACTTC. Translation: CATSRDGGTYEQYF.

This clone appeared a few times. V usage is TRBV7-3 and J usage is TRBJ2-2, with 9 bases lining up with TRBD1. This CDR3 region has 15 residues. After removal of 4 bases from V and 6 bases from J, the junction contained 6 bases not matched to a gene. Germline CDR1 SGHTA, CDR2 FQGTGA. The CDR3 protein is CASSSPQGAAGELFF. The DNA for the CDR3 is TGTGCCAGCAGCTCACCACAGGGGGCCGCCGGGGAGCTGTTTTTT. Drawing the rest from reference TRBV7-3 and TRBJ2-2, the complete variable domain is GAGVSQTPSNKVTEKGKYVELRCDPISGHTALYWYRQSLGQGPEFLIYFQGTGAADDSGLPNDRFFAVRPEGSVSTLKIQRTERGDSAVYLCASSSPQGAAGELFFGEGSRLTVL.

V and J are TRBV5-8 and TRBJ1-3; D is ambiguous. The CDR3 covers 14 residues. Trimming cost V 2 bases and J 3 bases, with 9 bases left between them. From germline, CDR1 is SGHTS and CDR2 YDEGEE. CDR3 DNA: TGTGCCAGCAGCTTTATGAGGGTTGGAAACACCATATATTTT. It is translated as CASSFMRVGNTIYF.

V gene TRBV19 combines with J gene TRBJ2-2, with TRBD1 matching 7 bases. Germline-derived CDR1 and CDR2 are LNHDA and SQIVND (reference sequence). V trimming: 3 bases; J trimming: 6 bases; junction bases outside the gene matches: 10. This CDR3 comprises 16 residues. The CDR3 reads CASSISTGNSAGELFF. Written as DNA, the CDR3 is TGTGCCAGTAGTATCTCGACAGGGAATAGCGCCGGGGAGCTGTTTTTT.

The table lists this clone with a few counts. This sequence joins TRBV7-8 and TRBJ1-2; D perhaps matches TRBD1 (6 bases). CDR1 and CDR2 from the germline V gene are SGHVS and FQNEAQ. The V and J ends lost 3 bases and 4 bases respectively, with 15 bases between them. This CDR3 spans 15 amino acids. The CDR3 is CASSFKPDSPYGYTF. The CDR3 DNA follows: TGTGCCAGCAGCTTTAAGCCGGACAGCCCCTATGGCTACACCTTC.

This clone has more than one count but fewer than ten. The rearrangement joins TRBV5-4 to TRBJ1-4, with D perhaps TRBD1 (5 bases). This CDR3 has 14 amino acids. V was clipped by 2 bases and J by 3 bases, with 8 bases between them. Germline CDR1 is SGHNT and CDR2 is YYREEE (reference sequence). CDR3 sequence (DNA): TGTGCCAGCAGCTTCTGGGGGGCTAATGAAAAACTGTTTTTT. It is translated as CASSFWGANEKLFF.

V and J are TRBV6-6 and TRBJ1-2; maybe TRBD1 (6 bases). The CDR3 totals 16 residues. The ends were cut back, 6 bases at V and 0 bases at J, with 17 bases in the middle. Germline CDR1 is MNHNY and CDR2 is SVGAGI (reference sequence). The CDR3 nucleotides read TGTGCCAGCAGCCTCGACAGGACAGTTACTAACTATGGCTACACCTTC. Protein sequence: CASSLDRTVTNYGYTF.

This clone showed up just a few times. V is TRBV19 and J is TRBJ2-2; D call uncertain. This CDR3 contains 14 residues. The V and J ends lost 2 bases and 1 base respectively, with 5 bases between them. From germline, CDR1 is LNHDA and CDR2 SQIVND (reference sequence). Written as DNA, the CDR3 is TGTGCCAGTAGTATACGCGAGAACACCGGGGAGCTGTTTTTT. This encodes CASSIRENTGELFF.

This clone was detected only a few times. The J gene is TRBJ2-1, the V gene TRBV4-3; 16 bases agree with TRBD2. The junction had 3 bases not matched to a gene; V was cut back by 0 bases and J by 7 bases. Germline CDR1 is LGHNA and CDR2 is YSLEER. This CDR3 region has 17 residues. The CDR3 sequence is CASSQEGLAGGLNEQFF. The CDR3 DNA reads TGCGCCAGCAGCCAAGAGGGACTAGCGGGGGGGCTGAATGAGCAGTTCTTC.

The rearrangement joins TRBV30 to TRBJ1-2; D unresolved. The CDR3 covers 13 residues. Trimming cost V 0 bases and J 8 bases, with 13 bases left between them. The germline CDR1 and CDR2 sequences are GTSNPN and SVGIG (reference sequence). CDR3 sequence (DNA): TGTGCCTGGAGTGTACATGGTACTATGGGCTACACCTTC. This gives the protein CAWSVHGTMGYTF.

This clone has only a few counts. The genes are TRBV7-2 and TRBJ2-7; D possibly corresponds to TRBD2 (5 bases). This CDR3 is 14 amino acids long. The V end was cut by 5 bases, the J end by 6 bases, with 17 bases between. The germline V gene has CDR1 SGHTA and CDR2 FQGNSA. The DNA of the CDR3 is TGTGCCAGCAGCCCCCGGGGAGCTCCTAGCGAGCAGTACTTC. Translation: CASSPRGAPSEQYF. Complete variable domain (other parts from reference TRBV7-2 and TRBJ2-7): GAGVSQSPSNKVTEKGKDVELRCDPISGHTALYWYRQSLGQGLEFLIYFQGNSAPDKSGLPSDRFSAERTGGSVSTLTIQRTQQEDSAVYLCASSPRGAPSEQYFGPGTRLTVT.

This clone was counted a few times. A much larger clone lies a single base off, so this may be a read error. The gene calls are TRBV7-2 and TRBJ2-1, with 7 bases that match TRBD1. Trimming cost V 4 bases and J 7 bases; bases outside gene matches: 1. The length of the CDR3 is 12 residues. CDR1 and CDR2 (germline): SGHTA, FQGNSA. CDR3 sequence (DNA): TGTGCCAGCAGCTCACAGGGGAATGAGCAGTTCTTC. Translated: CASSSQGNEQFF.

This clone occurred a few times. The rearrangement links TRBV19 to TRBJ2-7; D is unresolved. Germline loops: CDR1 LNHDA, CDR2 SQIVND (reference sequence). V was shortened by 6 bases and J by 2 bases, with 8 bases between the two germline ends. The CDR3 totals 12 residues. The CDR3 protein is CASSPDTYEQYF. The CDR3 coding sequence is TGTGCCAGTAGCCCTGACACCTACGAGCAGTACTTC.

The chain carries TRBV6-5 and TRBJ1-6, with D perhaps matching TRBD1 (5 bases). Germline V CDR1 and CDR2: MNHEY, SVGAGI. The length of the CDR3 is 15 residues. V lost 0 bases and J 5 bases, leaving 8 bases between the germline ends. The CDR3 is CASSYSSGNNSPLHF. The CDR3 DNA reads TGTGCCAGCAGTTACTCGTCAGGGAATAATTCACCCCTCCACTTT.

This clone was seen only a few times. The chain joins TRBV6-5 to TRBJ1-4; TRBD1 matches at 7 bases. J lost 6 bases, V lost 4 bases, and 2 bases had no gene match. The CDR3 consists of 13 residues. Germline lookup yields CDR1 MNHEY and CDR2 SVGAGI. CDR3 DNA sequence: TGTGCCAGCAGTTGGACAGGATATGAAAAACTGTTTTTT. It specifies CASSWTGYEKLFF.

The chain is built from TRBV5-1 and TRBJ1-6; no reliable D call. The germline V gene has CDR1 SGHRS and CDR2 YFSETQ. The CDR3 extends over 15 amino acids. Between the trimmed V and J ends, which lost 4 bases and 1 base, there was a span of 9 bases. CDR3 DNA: TGCGCCAGCAGCCAGGTCTCATCCTATAATTCACCCCTCCACTTT. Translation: CASSQVSSYNSPLHF.

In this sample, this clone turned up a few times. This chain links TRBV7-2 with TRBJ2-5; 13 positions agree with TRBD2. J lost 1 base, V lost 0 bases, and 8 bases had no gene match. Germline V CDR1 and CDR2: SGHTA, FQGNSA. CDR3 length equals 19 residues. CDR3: CASSLAGTRLAGGQETQYF. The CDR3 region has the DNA TGTGCCAGCAGCTTAGCGGGAACCCGACTAGCGGGGGGCCAAGAGACCCAGTACTTC.

The CDR3 DNA follows: TGCAGCGTTGGAGGGGGTAGGAATCAGCCCCAGCATTTT. This gives the protein CSVGGGRNQPQHF. This sequence joins TRBV29-1 and TRBJ1-5; tentative D call: TRBD1 (6 bases). Germline lookup yields CDR1 SQVTM and CDR2 ANQGSEA. Trimming took 4 bases from V and 4 from J, leaving 11 bases between them. The CDR3 is made up of 13 amino acids.

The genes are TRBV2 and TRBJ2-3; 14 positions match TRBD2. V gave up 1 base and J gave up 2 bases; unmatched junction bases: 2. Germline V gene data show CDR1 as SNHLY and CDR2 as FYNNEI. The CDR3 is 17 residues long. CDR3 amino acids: CASSEGLAGGLTDTQYF. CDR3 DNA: TGTGCCAGCAGTGAAGGACTAGCGGGGGGGCTCACAGATACGCAGTATTTT.

The CDR3 loop is CASREPRLGGTDTQYF. CDR3 coding DNA: TGTGCCAGCAGGGAGCCTCGGCTAGGGGGCACAGATACGCAGTATTTT. V usage is TRBV2 and J usage is TRBJ2-3; tentatively, D is TRBD1 (5 bases). The germline V and J ends were trimmed by 6 bases and 1 base, with 17 bases remaining between them. The CDR3 sequence is 16 residues long. The germline CDR1 and CDR2 sequences are SNHLY and FYNNEI.

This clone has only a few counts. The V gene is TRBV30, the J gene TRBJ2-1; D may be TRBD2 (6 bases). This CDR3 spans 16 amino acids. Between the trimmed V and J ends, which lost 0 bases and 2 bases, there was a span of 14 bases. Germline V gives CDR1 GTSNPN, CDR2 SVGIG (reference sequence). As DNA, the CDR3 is TGTGCCTGGAGTGTACGCGGGGCTTTTGCCTACAATGAGCAGTTCTTC. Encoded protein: CAWSVRGAFAYNEQFF.

CDR3 amino acids: CASSLWRDQETQYF. The CDR3 DNA reads TGTGCCAGCAGTTTATGGCGAGACCAAGAGACCCAGTACTTC. The gene calls are TRBV28 and TRBJ2-5, with D unresolved. This CDR3 contains 14 residues. Germline-derived CDR1 and CDR2 are MDHEN and SYDVKM. The ends were cut back, 0 bases at V and 0 bases at J, with 5 bases in the middle.